The entry that follows covers one T cell receptor (beta chain) sequence. Per the germline V gene, CDR1 is MDHEN and CDR2 is SYDVKM. Trimming pared 6 bases from V and 4 bases from J, leaving 16 bases between. The CDR3 spans 15 residues. The sample comes from a study of T cell changes during pregnancy in multiple sclerosis. Sequencing used immunoSEQ multiplex PCR; TCRdb keeps in-frame clones, though not all of them. Of tens of thousands of clones in the sample, 70% to 90% were seen once. This sample comprised CD8+ T cells from peripheral blood mononuclear cells, obtained in the second trimester of pregnancy. The chain joins TRBV28 to TRBJ1-5; D might be TRBD1 (5 bases). The receptor's source is a female donor in good health, enrolled as a control in a pregnancy study. CDR3 in amino acids: CASSLQGQRNQPQHF. In nucleotides, the CDR3 is TGTGCCAGCAGCCTCCAGGGCCAGAGAAATCAGCCCCAGCATTTT. The variable domain in full, completed from reference TRBV28 and TRBJ1-5, reads DVKVTQSSRYLVKRTGEKVFLECVQDMDHENMFWYRQDPGLGLRLIYFSYDVKMKEKGDIPEGYSVSREKKERFSLILESASTNQTSMYLCASSLQGQRNQPQHFGDGTRLSIL.